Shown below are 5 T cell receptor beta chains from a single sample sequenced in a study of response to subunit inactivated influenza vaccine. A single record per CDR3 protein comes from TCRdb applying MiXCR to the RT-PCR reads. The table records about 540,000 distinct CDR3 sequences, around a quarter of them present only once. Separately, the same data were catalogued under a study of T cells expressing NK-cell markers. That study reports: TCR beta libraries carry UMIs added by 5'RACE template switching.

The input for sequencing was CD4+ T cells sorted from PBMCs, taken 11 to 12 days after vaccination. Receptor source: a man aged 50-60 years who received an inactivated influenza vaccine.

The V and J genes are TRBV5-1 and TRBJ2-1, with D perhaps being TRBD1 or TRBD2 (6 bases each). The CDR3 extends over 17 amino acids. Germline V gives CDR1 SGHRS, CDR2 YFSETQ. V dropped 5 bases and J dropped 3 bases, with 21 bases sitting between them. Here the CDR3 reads CASSMDPGGGYYNEQFF. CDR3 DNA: TGCGCCAGCAGTATGGACCCAGGAGGGGGTTACTACAATGAGCAGTTCTTC.

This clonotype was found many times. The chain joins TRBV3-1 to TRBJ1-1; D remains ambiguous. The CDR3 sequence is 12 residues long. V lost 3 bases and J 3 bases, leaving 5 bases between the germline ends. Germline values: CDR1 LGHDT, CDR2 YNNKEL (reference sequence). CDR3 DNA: TGTGCCAGCAGCCAGGGGTACACTGAAGCTTTCTTT. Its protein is CASSQGYTEAFF.

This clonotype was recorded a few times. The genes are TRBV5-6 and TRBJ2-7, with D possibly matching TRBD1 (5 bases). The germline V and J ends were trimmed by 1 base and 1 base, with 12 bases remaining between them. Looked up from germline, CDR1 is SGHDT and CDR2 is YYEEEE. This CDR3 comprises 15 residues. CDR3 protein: CASSLSPTGSYEQYF. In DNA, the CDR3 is TGTGCCAGCAGCTTGTCGCCTACAGGTTCCTACGAGCAGTACTTC.

The CDR3 region is CSATNTRGAHEQFF. CDR3 coding DNA: TGCAGTGCCACGAATACTAGAGGTGCCCATGAGCAGTTCTTC. The V gene is TRBV20-1, the J gene TRBJ2-1, with TRBD2 as a possible D gene (5 bases). The CDR3 has 14 amino acids. Germline assignment: CDR1 DFQATT and CDR2 SNEGSKA (reference sequence). The germline V and J ends were trimmed by 6 bases and 8 bases, with 20 bases remaining between them.

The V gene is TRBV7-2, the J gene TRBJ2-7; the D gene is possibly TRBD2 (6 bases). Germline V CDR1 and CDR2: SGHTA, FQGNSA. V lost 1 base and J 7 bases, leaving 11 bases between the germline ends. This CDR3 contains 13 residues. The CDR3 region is CASSLDTGDEQYF. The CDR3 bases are TGTGCCAGCAGCTTAGATACGGGGGATGAGCAGTACTTC. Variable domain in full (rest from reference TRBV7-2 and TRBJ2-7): GAGVSQSPSNKVTEKGKDVELRCDPISGHTALYWYRQSLGQGLEFLIYFQGNSAPDKSGLPSDRFSAERTGGSVSTLTIQRTQQEDSAVYLCASSLDTGDEQYFGPGTRLTVT.